The present entry profiles one T cell receptor beta chain with its context. The sample originates from a study of T cells after yellow fever vaccination. Per germline, CDR1 SGHDT and CDR2 YYEEEE. V lost 2 bases to trimming and J lost 4 bases, with 10 bases between them. The CDR3 consists of 14 residues. TCR cDNA, made by 5'RACE template switching, carried an added universal primer site and UMIs. TCRdb passed the 5' RACE reads through MiXCR, listing each CDR3 protein once. The table records roughly 250,000 distinct CDR3 sequences, 10% to 15% of them present only once. This specimen consisted of CD4+ T cells sorted from PBMCs, obtained 45 days after the yellow fever booster vaccination. V is TRBV5-6 and J is TRBJ2-1; D tentatively reads TRBD1 or TRBD2 (6 bases each). This TCR derives from a man aged 25-40 years who received the YFV17D yellow fever vaccine. The CDR3 DNA reads TGTGCCAGCAGCTTAACAGGGAGGTACAATGAGCAGTTCTTC. This translates into CASSLTGRYNEQFF.